This passage covers 20 T cell receptor beta chains from one sample sequenced in a study of OX40 agonist ivuxolimab in advanced cancers. The protocol was immunoSEQ multiplex PCR, while the TCRdb copy is restricted to in-frame clones and leaves out a portion. The sample has about 20,000 clones; around 90% are singletons. The specimen comprised CD4+ or CD8+ T cells sorted from blood, sampled in a trial of the OX40 agonist ivuxolimab. The receptors shown here come from an adult with an advanced solid tumor such as melanoma, head and neck, liver or kidney cancer.

This CDR3 reads CASSLSGEETQYF. The CDR3 nucleotides are TGTGCCAGCAGCCTAAGCGGGGAAGAGACCCAGTACTTC. V usage is TRBV7-2 and J usage is TRBJ2-5, with 7 bases aligning to TRBD2. Germline trimming cut 5 bases from V and 3 bases from J; bases unmatched to any gene: 3. CDR3 size: 13 residues. Per germline, CDR1 SGHTA and CDR2 FQGNSA.

This sequence joins TRBV25-1 and TRBJ1-5; no clear D. Germline CDR1 is MGHDK and CDR2 is SYGVNS. V was clipped by 3 bases and J by 5 bases, with 8 bases between them. The CDR3 is made up of 13 amino acids. CDR3 in DNA: TGTGCCAGCAGTGATCGGAGTGATCAGCCCCAGCATTTT. This codes for CASSDRSDQPQHF.

The genes are TRBV29-1 and TRBJ1-2, with TRBD1 matching 8 bases. The CDR3 is made up of 13 amino acids. Germline lookup yields CDR1 SQVTM and CDR2 ANQGSEA. Trimming removed 7 bases from V and 4 bases from J; junction bases left unmatched: 8. CDR3 protein: CSAVGGTGYGYTF. For the CDR3, the DNA is TGCAGCGCGGTGGGTGGGACAGGCTATGGCTACACCTTC. Supplemented by reference TRBV29-1 and TRBJ1-2, the full variable domain reads SAVISQKPSRDICQRGTSLTIQCQVDSQVTMMFWYRQQPGQSLTLIATANQGSEATYESGFVIDKFPISRPNLTFSTLTVSNMSPEDSSIYLCSAVGGTGYGYTFGSGTRLTVV.

This clone was counted a single time. The CDR3 loop reads CASSRYTETYEQYF. The CDR3 coding sequence is TGTGCCAGCAGCCGTTACACAGAAACCTACGAGCAGTACTTC. The chain carries TRBV14 and TRBJ2-7; D not certain. Germline CDR1 and CDR2: SGHDN and FVKESK. The germline V and J ends were trimmed by 4 bases and 2 bases, with 12 bases remaining between them. The CDR3 length is 14 residues.

This clone is a singleton in its sample. Other DNA sequences in this specimen translate into the identical CDR3. The J gene is TRBJ2-7, the V gene TRBV7-9; TRBD2 matches at 7 bases. Trimming at V came to 5 bases and at J to 0 bases, leaving 1 base not matched to a gene. The CDR3 sequence is 13 residues long. Germline V gives CDR1 SEHNR, CDR2 FQNEAQ (reference sequence). CDR3 sequence reads: CASSPGGSYEQYF. For the CDR3, the DNA is TGTGCCAGCAGCCCGGGGGGCTCCTACGAGCAGTACTTC.

This CDR3 is CASSHGQPGTFF. CDR3 coding DNA: TGTGCCAGTAGCCACGGACAGCCGGGAACTTTCTTT. V and J are TRBV19 and TRBJ1-1, with D perhaps TRBD1 (6 bases). The length of the CDR3 is 12 residues. Per the germline V gene, CDR1 is LNHDA and CDR2 is SQIVND (reference sequence). The V gene lost 6 bases and the J gene lost 12 bases, with 17 bases spanning the gap.

This clone was counted a single time. This rearrangement joins TRBV4-2 to TRBJ1-1, with 8 bases lining up with TRBD1. The trim removed 5 bases at V and 4 bases at J, leaving 9 bases unmatched. CDR1 is LGHNA, CDR2 YNFKEQ, per germline. This CDR3 spans 15 amino acids. Here the CDR3 DNA reads TGTGCCAGCAGCACACGGACAGGGTTTGGCACTGAAGCTTTCTTT. Its translation: CASSTRTGFGTEAFF.

The gene calls are TRBV2 and TRBJ2-3; 11 bases are shared with TRBD2. CDR3 length: 17 amino acids. Germline CDR1 is SNHLY and CDR2 is FYNNEI. V trimming: 0 bases; J trimming: 1 base; junction bases outside the gene matches: 3. The CDR3 loop is CASSEAAGLAGTDTQYF. The CDR3 DNA reads as TGTGCCAGCAGTGAAGCAGCGGGACTAGCGGGCACAGATACGCAGTATTTT.

V is TRBV15 and J is TRBJ1-6, with TRBD1 matching 7 bases. The CDR3 sequence is 17 residues long. Germline CDR1 is LNHNV and CDR2 is YYDKDF (reference sequence). The V gene end was trimmed by 4 bases and the J gene end by 0 bases; junction bases not matched to a gene: 6. The CDR3 here is CATSKDRTSSYNSPLHF. Here the CDR3 DNA reads TGTGCCACCAGCAAGGACAGGACGAGCTCCTATAATTCACCCCTCCACTTT.

V usage is TRBV2 and J usage is TRBJ2-3; D remains unclear. The CDR3 totals 12 residues. Trimming took 4 bases from V and 6 from J, leaving 8 bases between them. The germline V gene encodes CDR1 SNHLY and CDR2 FYNNEI. CDR3 sequence (DNA): TGTGCCAGCAGTGTCCTAGAGGATACGCAGTATTTT. It translates to CASSVLEDTQYF.

CDR3 coding DNA: TGTGCCAGCAGTGCTTGGACGGAGCTAGGCGAGCAGTACTTC. Amino acids: CASSAWTELGEQYF. V usage is TRBV2 and J usage is TRBJ2-7, with D unresolved. V dropped 4 bases and J dropped 6 bases, with 16 bases sitting between them. CDR3 length: 14 residues. CDR1 is SNHLY, CDR2 FYNNEI, per germline. Full variable domain (missing parts from reference TRBV2 and TRBJ2-7): EPEVTQTPSHQVTQMGQEVILRCVPISNHLYFYWYRQILGQKVEFLVSFYNNEISEKSEIFDDQFSVERPDGSNFTLKIRSTKLEDSAMYFCASSAWTELGEQYFGPGTRLTVT.

This clone was seen only once. The chain joins TRBV18 to TRBJ1-2; D is unclear. Trimming stripped 3 bases from V and 4 bases from J, with 12 bases between. Germline V gene sequence: CDR1 KGHSH, CDR2 LQKENI. CDR3 length: 14 residues. The CDR3 protein is CASSPLSQVYGYTF. CDR3 sequence (DNA): TGTGCCAGCTCACCCCTGAGCCAGGTCTATGGCTACACCTTC.

J is TRBJ2-7 and V is TRBV30; D is perhaps TRBD2 (7 bases). In germline, CDR1 is GTSNPN, CDR2 SVGIG (reference sequence). The V and J ends lost 1 base and 9 bases respectively, with 13 bases between them. This CDR3 is 12 amino acids long. CDR3 coding DNA: TGTGCCTGGAGTGACGGGGGGCTCTGGCAGTACTTC. Translated, it gives CAWSDGGLWQYF.

CDR3 region: CASSLIPRQQETQYF. For the CDR3, the DNA is TGTGCCAGCAGTTTAATTCCGCGACAGCAAGAGACCCAGTACTTC. The chain uses TRBV27 and TRBJ2-5; tentatively, D is TRBD1 (5 bases). Germline V CDR1 and CDR2: MNHEY, SMNVEV (reference sequence). The CDR3 loop spans 15 amino acids. Trimming pared 2 bases from V and 2 bases from J, leaving 12 bases between.

This clone was observed a handful of times. The chain is built from TRBV12-5 and TRBJ1-5, with D perhaps matching TRBD1 (6 bases). Trimming took 7 bases from V and 4 from J, leaving 23 bases between them. This CDR3 spans 17 amino acids. CDR1 is LGHNT, CDR2 FRNRAP, per germline. The CDR3 nucleotides are TGTGCTAGTGTAAACGACCCGACAGGAGCCTTGAATCAGCCCCAGCATTTT. This codes for CASVNDPTGALNQPQHF.

V usage is TRBV10-2 and J usage is TRBJ2-2; D might be TRBD1 or TRBD2, each matching 5 bases. The CDR3 runs to 15 residues. The germline CDR1 and CDR2 sequences are WSHSY and SAAADI. Trimming took off 1 base at V and 4 bases at J, with 10 bases between the two ends. The CDR3 is CASSEFGAPTGELFF. As DNA, the CDR3 is TGCGCCAGCAGTGAGTTCGGGGCCCCCACCGGGGAGCTGTTTTTT.

The count of this clone is one. This chain joins TRBV7-9 and TRBJ2-7; tentative D call: TRBD1 (5 bases). The length of the CDR3 is 14 residues. Trimming removed 0 bases at V and 3 bases at J, with 9 bases between. Germline V gene data show CDR1 as SEHNR and CDR2 as FQNEAQ (reference sequence). The DNA of the CDR3 is TGTGCCAGCAGCTTAGCAGGGCAGGGCTACGAGCAGTACTTC. It encodes CASSLAGQGYEQYF. The full variable domain, in which reference TRBV7-9 and TRBJ2-7 provide the parts outside the CDR3, is DTGVSQNPRHKITKRGQNVTFRCDPISEHNRLYWYRQTLGQGPEFLTYFQNEAQLEKSRLLSDRFSAERPKGSFSTLEIQRTEQGDSAMYLCASSLAGQGYEQYFGPGTRLTVT.

The chain has TRBV19 and TRBJ2-3, with 11 bases lining up with TRBD2. J gave up 6 bases and V 6 bases, and 8 bases lay outside the gene matches. Germline values: CDR1 LNHDA, CDR2 SQIVND (reference sequence). The CDR3 runs to 15 residues. CDR3 residues: CASSPGLADGDTQYF. In nucleotides, the CDR3 is TGTGCCAGTAGCCCGGGACTAGCGGACGGGGATACGCAGTATTTT. The full variable domain, rest sourced from reference TRBV19 and TRBJ2-3, is DGGITQSPKYLFRKEGQNVTLSCEQNLNHDAMYWYRQDPGQGLRLIYYSQIVNDFQKGDIAEGYSVSREKKESFPLTVTSAQKNPTAFYLCASSPGLADGDTQYFGPGTRLTVL.

V is TRBV27 and J is TRBJ2-4; possible D gene TRBD1, 6 bases. V lost 3 bases to trimming and J lost 1 base, with 10 bases between them. Germline lookup yields CDR1 MNHEY and CDR2 SMNVEV (reference sequence). There are 15 residues in the CDR3. CDR3 protein: CASSFGQGAKNIQYF. CDR3 DNA: TGTGCCAGCAGTTTCGGCCAGGGGGCCAAAAACATTCAGTACTTC.

The J gene is TRBJ1-2, the V gene TRBV6-5; D perhaps matches TRBD1 (5 bases). CDR1 and CDR2 (germline): MNHEY, SVGAGI. The V end lost 8 bases, the J end lost 1 base, and 17 bases lay between the germline ends. This CDR3 is 15 amino acids long. In DNA form, the CDR3 reads TGTGCCAGCCTAGGGACGGGACTCCTTAACTATGGCTACACCTTC. Residues: CASLGTGLLNYGYTF.